Listed below are T cell receptor beta chains from one sample, sequenced in a study of blood T cells in healthy people across ages. TCRdb used MiXCR to reprocess the 5' RACE reads, holding one entry per CDR3 protein. The top ten clones hold roughly 12% of a sample with fewer than 750,000 distinct CDR3 sequences, 40% to 65% of them seen once. The sequenced material came from blood. Receptor source: a woman older than 75 in good health. The CDR3 runs from the conserved cysteine through the conserved F or W. D genes are given only for firm matches. Clone size is shown for a subset of rows, as once, few, many or a class of expanded clone.

CDR3nt	CDR3aa	v_gene	abundance	d_gene	j_gene
TGTGCCAGCAGTCAACCACCCCCTCTAGCGGGGGTCACAGATACGCAGTATTTT	CASSQPPPLAGVTDTQYF	TRBV12-3/TRBV12-4	NA	TRBD2	TRBJ2-3
TGTGCCTGGAGCCCGACAGGGGACTGGAATCAGCCCCAGCATTTT	CAWSPTGDWNQPQHF	TRBV30	many	TRBD1	TRBJ1-5
TGTGCCAGCAGCTTAGTAGGCAGAACCTACAATGAGCAGTTCTTC	CASSLVGRTYNEQFF	TRBV7-2	many	NA	TRBJ2-1
TGTGCCAGCAGTTACTCCGGGACTAGCGGGGGAAAAAACACCAGGGAGCTGTTTTTT	CASSYSGTSGGKNTRELFF	TRBV6-5	NA	TRBD2	TRBJ2-2
TGCGCCAGCAGCCCTTGGGGCAGCGACAATGAGCAGTTCTTC	CASSPWGSDNEQFF	TRBV5-1	many	NA	TRBJ2-1
TGTGCCAGCAACCGCCCGGGCTACGAGCAGTTCTTC	CASNRPGYEQFF	TRBV27	once	NA	TRBJ2-1
TGTGCCAGCAGCGTTAGCGGGGGGTACCTCGTTGAAAAACTGTTTTTT	CASSVSGGYLVEKLFF	TRBV14	NA	NA	TRBJ1-4
TGTGCCATCAGTCCTAGCGGGGGGGAAGATTACCAAGAGACCCAGTACTTC	CAISPSGGEDYQETQYF	TRBV10-3	NA	TRBD2	TRBJ2-5
TGTGCCACCAGTTCTAGGGTCAATGAGCAGTTCTTC	CATSSRVNEQFF	TRBV24-1	NA	NA	TRBJ2-1
TGTGCCAGCAGCCCGACTAGCGGGACAGGCAATGAGCAGTTCTTC	CASSPTSGTGNEQFF	TRBV3-1	NA	TRBD2	TRBJ2-1
TGCGCCAGCAGCTTTACTCGACAGGGGGTCGGCTACACCTTC	CASSFTRQGVGYTF	TRBV5-1	NA	TRBD1	TRBJ1-2
TGCGCCAGCAGCTTGTTAAGCACGAACACTGAAGCTTTCTTT	CASSLLSTNTEAFF	TRBV5-1	NA	NA	TRBJ1-1
TGTGCCAGCAGTTATTTAGAGGGTTATGAAAAACTGTTTTTT	CASSYLEGYEKLFF	TRBV6-6	many	NA	TRBJ1-4
TGTGCCAGCAGCGGGAGATGGGAGGGCGGGGATTCCTACAATGAGCAGTTCTTC	CASSGRWEGGDSYNEQFF	TRBV9	NA	TRBD2	TRBJ2-1
TGCGCCAGCAGCCAAGGGCCTCGGATGAGTACGCAGTATTTT	CASSQGPRMSTQYF	TRBV4-3	NA	NA	TRBJ2-3
TGTGCCAGCAGCTTAAAAGGTCCCGGGGGTTACAATGAGCAGTTCTTC	CASSLKGPGGYNEQFF	TRBV7-2	NA	NA	TRBJ2-1
TGTGCCAGCAGCCAGACTAGCGGGGCCTCCATAGAGCAGTTCTTC	CASSQTSGASIEQFF	TRBV12-3/TRBV12-4	NA	TRBD2	TRBJ2-1
TGCAGCGCCCCTCGGGTTGCCTACAATGAGCAGTTCTTC	CSAPRVAYNEQFF	TRBV29-1	NA	NA	TRBJ2-1
TGTGCCAGCACGACCGGGGGGGCCGGCGGAGATACGCAGTATTTT	CASTTGGAGGDTQYF	TRBV6-1	NA	TRBD2	TRBJ2-3
TGTGCCAGCAGTTTTAGTGTTTCCGGGGAGCTGTTTTTT	CASSFSVSGELFF	TRBV28	few	NA	TRBJ2-2
TGCAGTGCTAAGGGACTCGCTAACTACGAGCAGTACTTC	CSAKGLANYEQYF	TRBV20-1	NA	NA	TRBJ2-7
TGTGCCAGCAGTTTAAGGTTAGGAGGCAGCTCCTACGAGCAGTACTTC	CASSLRLGGSSYEQYF	TRBV27	NA	NA	TRBJ2-7
TGTGCCAGCAGCCAAGAGGGGCATGTAAGCTCCTACAATGAGCAGTTCTTC	CASSQEGHVSSYNEQFF	TRBV4-2	NA	NA	TRBJ2-1
TGTGCCAGCAGCATGTCGGAATCCTACGAGCAGTACTTC	CASSMSESYEQYF	TRBV11-1	few	NA	TRBJ2-7